The 7 T cell receptor beta chains given below trace back to one sample, sequenced in a study of CD8+CD57+ T cells in acquired aplastic anemia. Genomic DNA templated the TCR beta VDJ and CDR3 profiling. TCRdb called the reads again in MiXCR, with one record for every CDR3 protein. The sample carries about 160,000 distinct CDR3 sequences, around 48% recorded once. Sequencing involved patients with CD8+CD57+ cell expansion previously shown by flow cytometry. Material: sorted CD4+, CD8+, or CD8+CD57+ T cells (not recorded which) from PBMCs. The receptors derive from a human donor with aplastic anemia.

This clonotype was detected many times. The chain carries TRBV6-4 and TRBJ2-7; D tentatively reads TRBD1 or TRBD2 (5 bases each). Germline lookup yields CDR1 MRHNA and CDR2 SNTAGT. This CDR3 spans 15 amino acids. V was cut by 4 bases and J by 2 bases, with 15 bases left in between. This CDR3 reads CASSVGSRETYEQYF. DNA of the CDR3: TGTGCCAGCAGTGTTGGTTCCAGGGAGACCTACGAGCAGTACTTC.

This clonotype was seen a handful of times. The chain links TRBV15 to TRBJ2-6; TRBD1 is a possible D gene (6 bases). This CDR3 region has 15 residues. Germline V CDR1 and CDR2: LNHNV, YYDKDF (reference sequence). Trimming took 7 bases from V and 0 from J, leaving 10 bases between them. CDR3 residues: CATTPDSSGANVLTF. In DNA, the CDR3 is TGTGCCACCACCCCGGACAGCTCTGGGGCCAACGTCCTGACTTTC.

This clonotype was detected only a few times. The chain recombines TRBV12-5 with TRBJ1-5; 8 positions match TRBD1. From germline, CDR1 is LGHNT and CDR2 FRNRAP. The CDR3 is 18 residues long. V gave up 1 base and J gave up 3 bases; unmatched junction bases: 11. The CDR3 loop reads CASGLGGQGGFNNQPQHF. CDR3 coding DNA: TGTGCTAGTGGTTTGGGAGGACAGGGTGGTTTTAACAATCAGCCCCAGCATTTT.

This rearrangement joins TRBV5-4 to TRBJ1-1; D possibly corresponds to TRBD1 (6 bases). The CDR3 runs to 15 residues. Trimming cost V 4 bases and J 0 bases, with 13 bases left between them. Germline V gene sequence: CDR1 SGHNT, CDR2 YYREEE (reference sequence). The CDR3 DNA is TGTGCCAGCAGCCCCGGACAGATCATGAACACTGAAGCTTTCTTT. Encoded protein: CASSPGQIMNTEAFF.

The gene calls are TRBV7-9 and TRBJ2-3; D gene uncertain. Germline loops: CDR1 SEHNR, CDR2 FQNEAQ (reference sequence). The CDR3 runs 13 residues. Trimming removed 0 bases from V and 6 bases from J, with 7 bases in between. The DNA of the CDR3 is TGTGCCAGCAGCTTAGCTCCGTCGGATACGCAGTATTTT. It translates to CASSLAPSDTQYF.

The chain couples TRBV20-1 to TRBJ2-1; D assignment may be TRBD1 or TRBD2 (6 bases each). The CDR3 has 17 amino acids. The germline V gene has CDR1 DFQATT and CDR2 SNEGSKA (reference sequence). The V end lost 0 bases, the J end lost 10 bases, and 25 bases lay between the germline ends. CDR3 in DNA: TGCAGTGCTAGAGATCAAGAGTTTGGAGGGGGGCGGAGGGAGCAGTTCTTC. Its translation: CSARDQEFGGGRREQFF.

This clonotype was recorded only once. The V gene is TRBV12-3 or TRBV12-4, the J gene TRBJ2-3; D might be TRBD2 (6 bases). This CDR3 is built from 14 residues. The ends were cut back, 3 bases at V and 4 bases at J, with 11 bases in the middle. The CDR3 nucleotides read TGTGCCAGCAGTTTCTCAGCGGGCGCAGATACGCAGTATTTT. This encodes CASSFSAGADTQYF.